The rows below give T cell receptor beta chains drawn from one sample of a study of cytomegalovirus exposure and HLA in healthy donors. Using immunoSEQ multiplex PCR, the repertoire was profiled, and TCRdb retains in-frame clones only, with some absent. This sample's table has about 52,000 clones. Sequencing used PBMCs. The receptors originated from a woman aged 50 to 65 in good health and CMV-seropositive. CDR3s leave out the opening cysteine and the closing phenylalanine or tryptophan.

11	TRBJ2-3	TRBV28	ASSSVLGTTQY
13	TRBJ2-2	TRBV30	AWSWDRLSTGELF
14	TRBJ1-1	TRBV18	ASSPKQGALNTEAF
18	TRBJ2-2	TRBV29-1	SVEDNNSLAGRAKGGELF
12	TRBJ2-7	TRBV18	ASSPSGGADEQY
12	TRBJ2-7	TRBV6-6	ASSYTSRRDEQY
13	TRBJ1-1	TRBV6-1	ASSARQGVGTEAF
13	TRBJ1-5	TRBV27	ASSSLTSSNQPQH
14	TRBJ2-1	TRBV5-4	ASSLGPSGGINEQF
11	TRBJ2-7	TRBV19	ASKPADSYEQY
11	TRBJ2-7	TRBV6-5	ASESTGRKEQY
11	TRBJ1-1	TRBV4-1	ASSQRGYTEAF
13	TRBJ1-2	TRBV4-3	ASSPDKFGDYGYT